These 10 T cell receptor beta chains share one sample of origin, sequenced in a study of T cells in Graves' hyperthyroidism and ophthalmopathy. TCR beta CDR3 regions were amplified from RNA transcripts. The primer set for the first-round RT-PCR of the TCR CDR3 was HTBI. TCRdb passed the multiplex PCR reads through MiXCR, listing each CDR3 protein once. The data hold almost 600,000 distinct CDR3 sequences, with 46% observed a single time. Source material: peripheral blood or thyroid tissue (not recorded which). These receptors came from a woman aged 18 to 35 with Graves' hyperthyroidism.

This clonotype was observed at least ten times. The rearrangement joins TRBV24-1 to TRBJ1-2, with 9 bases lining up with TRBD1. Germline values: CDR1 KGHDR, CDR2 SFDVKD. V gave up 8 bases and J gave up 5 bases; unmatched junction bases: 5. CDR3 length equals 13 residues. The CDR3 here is CATMDRGGYGYTF. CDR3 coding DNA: TGTGCCACCATGGACAGGGGAGGGTATGGCTACACCTTC.

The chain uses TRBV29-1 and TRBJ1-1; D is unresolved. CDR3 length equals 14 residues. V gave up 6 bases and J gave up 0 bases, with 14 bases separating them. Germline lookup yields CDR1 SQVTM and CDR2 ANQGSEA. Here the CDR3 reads CSVRTSGVNTEAFF. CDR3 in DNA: TGCAGCGTCAGGACTAGCGGGGTGAACACTGAAGCTTTCTTT.

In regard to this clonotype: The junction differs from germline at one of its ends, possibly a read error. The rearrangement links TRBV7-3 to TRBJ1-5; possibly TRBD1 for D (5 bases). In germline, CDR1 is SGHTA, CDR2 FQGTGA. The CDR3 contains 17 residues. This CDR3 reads CASSLGTSGRANEPQHF. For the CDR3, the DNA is TGTGCCAGCAGCTTAGGGACTAGCGGGAGGGCCAATGAGCCCCAGCATTTT.

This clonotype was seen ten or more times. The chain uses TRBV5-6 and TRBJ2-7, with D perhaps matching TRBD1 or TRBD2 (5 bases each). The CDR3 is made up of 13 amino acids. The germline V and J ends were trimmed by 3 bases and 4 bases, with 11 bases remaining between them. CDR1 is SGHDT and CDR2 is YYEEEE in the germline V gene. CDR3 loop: CASSSSGGYEQYF. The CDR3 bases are TGTGCCAGCAGCTCTAGTGGGGGATACGAGCAGTACTTC.

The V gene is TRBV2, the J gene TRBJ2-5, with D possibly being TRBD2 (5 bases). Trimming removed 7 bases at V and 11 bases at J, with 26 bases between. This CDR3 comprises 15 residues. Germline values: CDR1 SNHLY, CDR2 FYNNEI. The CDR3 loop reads CASNPGLSTANEQYF. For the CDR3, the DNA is TGTGCCAGCAACCCCGGACTCTCCACGGCCAATGAGCAGTACTTC.

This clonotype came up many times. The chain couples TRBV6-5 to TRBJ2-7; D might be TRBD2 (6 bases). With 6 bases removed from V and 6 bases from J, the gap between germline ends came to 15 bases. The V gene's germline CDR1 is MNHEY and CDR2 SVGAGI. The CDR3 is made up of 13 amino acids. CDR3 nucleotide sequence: TGTGCCAGCAGCCAAACTAGCTCGAGCGAGCAGTACTTC. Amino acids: CASSQTSSSEQYF.

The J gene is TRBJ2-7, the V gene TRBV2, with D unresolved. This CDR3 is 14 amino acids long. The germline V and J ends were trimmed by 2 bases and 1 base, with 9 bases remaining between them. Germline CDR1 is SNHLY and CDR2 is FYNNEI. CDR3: CASSEKPTSYEQYF. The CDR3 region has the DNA TGTGCCAGCAGTGAAAAGCCGACTTCCTACGAGCAGTACTTC.

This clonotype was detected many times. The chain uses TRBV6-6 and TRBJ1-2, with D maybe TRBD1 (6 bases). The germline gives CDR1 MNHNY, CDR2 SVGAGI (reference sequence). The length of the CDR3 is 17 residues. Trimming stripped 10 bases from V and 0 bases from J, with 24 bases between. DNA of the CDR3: TGTGCCACCAGGGTCGGGACATTCCCACTATCTAACTATGGCTACACCTTC. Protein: CATRVGTFPLSNYGYTF.

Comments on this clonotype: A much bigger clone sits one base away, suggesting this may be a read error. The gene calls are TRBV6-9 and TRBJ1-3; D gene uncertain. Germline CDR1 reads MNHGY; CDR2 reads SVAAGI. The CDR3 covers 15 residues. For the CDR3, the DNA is TGTGCCAACAGTGAAGCAGTAGGGAAAGGCGGTACCATATATTTT. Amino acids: CANSEAVGKGGTIYF.

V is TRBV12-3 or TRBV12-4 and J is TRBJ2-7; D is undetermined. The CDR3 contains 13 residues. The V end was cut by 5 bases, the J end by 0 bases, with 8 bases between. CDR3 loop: CASSAGPSYEQYF. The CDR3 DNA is TGTGCCAGCAGTGCAGGTCCCTCCTACGAGCAGTACTTC.